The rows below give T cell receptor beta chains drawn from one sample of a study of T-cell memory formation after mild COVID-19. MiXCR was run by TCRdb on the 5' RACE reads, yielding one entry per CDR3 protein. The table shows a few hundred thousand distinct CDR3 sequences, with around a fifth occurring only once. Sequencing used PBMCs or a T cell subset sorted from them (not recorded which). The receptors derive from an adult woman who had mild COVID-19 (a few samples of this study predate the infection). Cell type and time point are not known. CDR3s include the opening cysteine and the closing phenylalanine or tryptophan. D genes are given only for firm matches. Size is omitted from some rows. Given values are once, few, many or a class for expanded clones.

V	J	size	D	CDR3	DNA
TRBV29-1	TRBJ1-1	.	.	CSVVMSLALNTEAFF	TGCAGCGTTGTAATGTCATTGGCCTTGAACACTGAAGCTTTCTTT
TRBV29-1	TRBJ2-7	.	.	CSVLTTWRGEQYF	TGCAGCGTTCTGACTACCTGGAGGGGTGAGCAGTACTTC
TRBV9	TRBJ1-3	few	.	CASSVTDGNTIYF	TGTGCCAGCAGCGTGACTGATGGAAACACCATATATTTT
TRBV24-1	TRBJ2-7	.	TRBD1	CATSDRDRAYEQYF	TGTGCCACCAGTGACCGCGACAGGGCATACGAGCAGTACTTC
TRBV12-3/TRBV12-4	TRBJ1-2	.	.	CASSSQGYGYTF	TGTGCCAGCAGTTCCCAGGGCTATGGCTACACCTTC
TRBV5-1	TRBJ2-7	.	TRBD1	CASSLGQGAWEQYF	TGCGCCAGCAGCCTCGGACAGGGGGCTTGGGAGCAGTACTTC
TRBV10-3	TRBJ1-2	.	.	CAISDSKGALDGYTF	TGTGCCATCAGTGACTCGAAAGGGGCGTTGGATGGCTACACCTTC
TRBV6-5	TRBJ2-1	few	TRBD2	CASSSAGASSYNEQFF	TGTGCCAGCAGTTCAGCGGGAGCCAGCTCCTACAATGAGCAGTTCTTC
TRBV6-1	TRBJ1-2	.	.	CASSEYSASYYGYTF	TGTGCCAGCAGTGAATACTCTGCCAGTTACTATGGCTACACCTTC
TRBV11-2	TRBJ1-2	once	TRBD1	CASSSDRVVWWHYGYTF	TGTGCCAGCAGCTCGGACAGGGTGGTTTGGTGGCACTATGGCTACACCTTC
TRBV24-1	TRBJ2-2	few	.	CASSGAGDTGELFF	TGTGCCAGCTCCGGGGCCGGCGACACCGGGGAGCTGTTTTTT
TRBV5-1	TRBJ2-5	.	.	CASSLGLTEHQETQYF	TGCGCCAGCAGCTTGGGACTAACAGAGCACCAAGAGACCCAGTACTTC
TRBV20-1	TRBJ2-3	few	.	CSAETGEALVGDTQYF	TGCAGTGCTGAAACAGGGGAGGCACTAGTGGGAGATACGCAGTATTTT
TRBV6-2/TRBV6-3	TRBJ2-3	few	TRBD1	CASCKRDRALMPRDTQYF	TGTGCCAGCTGCAAGCGGGACAGGGCATTGATGCCACGAGATACGCAGTATTTT
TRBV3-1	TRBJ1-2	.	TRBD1	CASSQGGRGRSGYTF	TGTGCCAGCAGCCAAGGTGGCAGGGGGCGGAGTGGCTACACCTTC
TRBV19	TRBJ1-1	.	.	CASRQVMNTEAFF	TGTGCCAGTAGACAGGTTATGAACACTGAAGCTTTCTTT
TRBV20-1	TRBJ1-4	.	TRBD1	CSALTGVNEKLFF	TGCAGTGCTCTGACAGGGGTTAATGAAAAACTGTTTTTT
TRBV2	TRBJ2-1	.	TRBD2	CASSEMGLGLASGEQFF	TGTGCCAGCAGTGAAATGGGCTTGGGACTAGCTTCCGGTGAGCAGTTCTTC
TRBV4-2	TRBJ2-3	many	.	CASSQEVGDTSTDTQYF	TGTGCCAGCAGCCAAGAGGTAGGGGACACATCTACAGATACGCAGTATTTT
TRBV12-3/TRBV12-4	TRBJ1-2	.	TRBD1	CASRPRTGRGPRGYTF	TGTGCCAGCAGGCCTCGGACAGGGCGGGGTCCCCGAGGCTACACCTTC
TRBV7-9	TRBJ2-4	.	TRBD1	CASSFGQGAENIQYF	TGTGCCAGCAGCTTTGGACAGGGAGCGGAAAACATTCAGTACTTC
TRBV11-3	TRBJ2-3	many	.	CASSFVGSVDTQYF	TGTGCCAGCAGCTTCGTCGGGAGTGTAGATACGCAGTATTTT
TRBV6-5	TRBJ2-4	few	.	CASRQGSGRNIQYF	TGTGCCAGCAGACAGGGCTCTGGGAGAAACATTCAGTACTTC
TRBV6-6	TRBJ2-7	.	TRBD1	CASSPDRGQGNYEQYF	TGTGCCAGCAGTCCGGATCGAGGACAGGGGAATTACGAGCAGTACTTC
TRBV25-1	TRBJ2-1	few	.	CASGFRGLGNEQFF	TGTGCCAGCGGATTCAGGGGTCTAGGAAATGAGCAGTTCTTC
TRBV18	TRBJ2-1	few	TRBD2	CASSRLETSGRGSYNEQFF	TGTGCCAGCTCGCGATTAGAGACTAGCGGGAGAGGCTCCTACAATGAGCAGTTCTTC
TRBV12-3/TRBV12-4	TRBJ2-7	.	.	CASSLAGGGSYEQYF	TGTGCCAGCAGTTTAGCAGGAGGAGGCTCCTACGAGCAGTACTTC
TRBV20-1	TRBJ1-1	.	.	CSARDLTKNTEAFF	TGCAGTGCTAGAGATCTAACGAAGAACACTGAAGCTTTCTTT
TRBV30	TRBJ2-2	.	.	CAWYRVGAGELFF	TGTGCCTGGTACAGGGTAGGGGCCGGGGAGCTGTTTTTT
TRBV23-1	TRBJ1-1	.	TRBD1	CASSPTTGVTEAFF	TGTGCCAGCAGTCCGACGACAGGGGTCACTGAAGCTTTCTTT
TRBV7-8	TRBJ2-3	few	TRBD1	CASSPRTGPDTQYF	TGTGCCAGCAGCCCTCGGACAGGGCCAGATACGCAGTATTTT
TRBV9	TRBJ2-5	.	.	CASSSRPGLRWETQYF	TGTGCCAGCAGCTCCCGACCGGGTCTAAGGTGGGAGACCCAGTACTTC
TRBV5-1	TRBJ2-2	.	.	CASSLVGSRYTGELFF	TGCGCCAGCAGCTTGGTAGGCAGTAGGTACACCGGGGAGCTGTTTTTT
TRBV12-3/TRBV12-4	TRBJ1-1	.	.	CASSFTQDLEAFF	TGTGCCAGCAGTTTCACCCAGGATCTCGAAGCTTTCTTT
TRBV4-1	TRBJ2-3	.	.	CASSQAQGPTDTQYF	TGCGCCAGCAGCCAAGCGCAGGGGCCCACAGATACGCAGTATTTT
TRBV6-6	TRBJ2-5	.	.	CASSRTGDQETQYF	TGTGCCAGCAGTAGAACGGGGGATCAAGAGACCCAGTACTTC
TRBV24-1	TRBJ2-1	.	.	CATSVAGSIYNEQFF	TGTGCCACCAGTGTTGCAGGCTCTATCTACAATGAGCAGTTCTTC
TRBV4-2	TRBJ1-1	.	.	CASSQAAGVNTEAFF	TGTGCCAGCAGCCAAGCCGCAGGGGTGAACACTGAAGCTTTCTTT
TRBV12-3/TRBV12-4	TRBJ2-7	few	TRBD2	CASSRGPAGGFSYEQYF	TGTGCCAGCAGTCGCGGTCCGGCGGGGGGCTTTTCCTACGAGCAGTACTTC
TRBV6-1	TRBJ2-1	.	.	CASRLQGYLEQFF	TGTGCCAGCAGACTACAGGGTTATCTTGAGCAGTTCTTC
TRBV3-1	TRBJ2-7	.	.	CASSRELSYEQYF	TGTGCCAGCAGCCGTGAACTCTCCTACGAGCAGTACTTC
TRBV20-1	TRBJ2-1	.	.	CSARRAGSSSYNEQFF	TGCAGTGCTAGAAGGGCCGGGTCTAGTTCCTACAATGAGCAGTTCTTC
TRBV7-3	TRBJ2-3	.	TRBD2	CASSWEGISTDTQYF	TGTGCCAGCAGCTGGGAGGGGATTAGCACAGATACGCAGTATTTT
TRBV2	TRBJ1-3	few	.	CAAPPAFGNTIYF	TGTGCCGCACCGCCGGCTTTCGGAAACACCATATATTTT
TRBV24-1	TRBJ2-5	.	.	CATSEGGGPQETQYF	TGTGCCACCAGTGAGGGGGGCGGGCCCCAAGAGACCCAGTACTTC
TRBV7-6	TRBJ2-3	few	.	CASSLEADSADTQYF	TGTGCCAGCAGCTTAGAAGCGGACAGCGCAGATACGCAGTATTTT
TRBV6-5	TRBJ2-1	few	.	CASSYSSSTNEQFF	TGTGCCAGCAGTTACTCGAGTAGCACCAATGAGCAGTTCTTC
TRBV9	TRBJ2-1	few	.	CASSASSGRGHEQFF	TGTGCCAGCAGCGCTTCATCCGGAAGGGGCCATGAGCAGTTCTTC
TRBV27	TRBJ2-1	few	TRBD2	CASSLITGTRTTKEQFF	TGTGCCAGCAGCCTAATTACCGGGACTAGGACGACAAAAGAGCAGTTCTTC
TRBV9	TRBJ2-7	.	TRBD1	CASSVEPGGYEQYF	TGTGCCAGCAGCGTAGAACCAGGGGGCTACGAGCAGTACTTC
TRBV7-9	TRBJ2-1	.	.	CASSSSKRSYNEQFF	TGTGCCAGCAGCTCCTCGAAGCGATCCTACAATGAGCAGTTCTTC
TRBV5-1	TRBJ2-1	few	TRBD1	CASSFRDSPTSSYNEQFF	TGCGCCAGCAGCTTCCGGGACAGTCCCACCAGCTCCTACAATGAGCAGTTCTTC
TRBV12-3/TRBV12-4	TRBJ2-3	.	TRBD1	CASSPQGAITDTQYF	TGTGCCAGCAGCCCACAGGGGGCAATCACAGATACGCAGTATTTT
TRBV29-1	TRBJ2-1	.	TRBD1	CSVIDRDSYNEQFF	TGCAGCGTTATAGACAGGGACTCCTACAATGAGCAGTTCTTC
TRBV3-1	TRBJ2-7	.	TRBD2	CASSSRTSGGGEQYF	TGTGCCAGCAGCTCGCGGACTAGCGGGGGGGGCGAGCAGTACTTC
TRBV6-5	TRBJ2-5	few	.	CASSYSSPDYSGETQYF	TGTGCCAGCAGTTACTCGTCCCCGGACTACTCAGGAGAGACCCAGTACTTC
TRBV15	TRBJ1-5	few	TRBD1	CATSKSGAGGVRQPQHF	TGTGCCACCAGCAAAAGCGGGGCAGGGGGCGTTAGGCAGCCCCAGCATTTT
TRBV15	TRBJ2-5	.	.	CATSRHGQPSLETQYF	TGTGCCACCAGCAGACACGGACAGCCTTCCTTGGAGACCCAGTACTTC
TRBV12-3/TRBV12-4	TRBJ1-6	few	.	CASTPAVGSPLHF	TGTGCCAGCACCCCTGCCGTTGGGTCACCCCTCCACTTT
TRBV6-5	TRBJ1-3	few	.	CASKRTDGNTIYF	TGTGCCAGCAAACGGACAGATGGAAACACCATATATTTT